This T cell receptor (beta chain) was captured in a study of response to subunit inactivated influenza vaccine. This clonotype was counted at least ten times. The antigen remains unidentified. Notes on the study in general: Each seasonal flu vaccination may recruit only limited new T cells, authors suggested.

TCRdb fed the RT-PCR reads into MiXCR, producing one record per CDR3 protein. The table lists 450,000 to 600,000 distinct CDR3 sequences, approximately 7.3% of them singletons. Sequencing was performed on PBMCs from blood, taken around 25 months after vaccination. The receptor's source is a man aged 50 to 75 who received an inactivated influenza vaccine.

The CDR3 loop is CASSLWAGVFTDTQYF. Written as DNA, the CDR3 is TGCGCCAGCAGCTTGTGGGCGGGAGTATTCACAGATACGCAGTATTTT. This rearrangement joins TRBV5-1 to TRBJ2-3; TRBD2 agrees at 7 bases. The trim removed 1 base at V and 2 bases at J, leaving 7 bases unmatched. Germline V CDR1 and CDR2: SGHRS, YFSETQ. The CDR3 runs 16 residues.